This TCR beta chain stems from a study of PD-1 blockade in classical Hodgkin lymphoma. Study-wide background: Patients were infused with nivolumab 3 mg/kg every 2 weeks.

As to this clone: Its target is not known.

All the patients suffered relapse after autologous stem cell transplantation, and brentuximab vedotin exposure differed. The protocol was immunoSEQ multiplex PCR, while the TCRdb copy is restricted to in-frame clones and leaves out a portion. Of 39,000 or so clones in the sample, 70% to 90% were seen once. Findings and caveats of the study: Among the patients, those starting nivolumab under 1 year after ASCT were excluded. Differences between repertoires have undefined causes, possibly disease activity or prior therapy.

Germline V gene lookup returns CDR1 MDHEN and CDR2 SYDVKM. The CDR3 runs to 13 residues. Trimming left V 2 bases short and J 1 base short, with 5 bases between. The chain uses TRBV28 and TRBJ1-1; D is uncertain. Sample: peripheral blood mononuclear cells (PBMCs), taken before the second cycle of nivolumab. The TCR was taken from a human donor with classical Hodgkin lymphoma. The CDR3 nucleotides are TGTGCCAGCAGTTTAACGGGGAACACTGAAGCTTTCTTT. Translated: CASSLTGNTEAFF. The whole variable domain, remainder taken from reference TRBV28 and TRBJ1-1, is DVKVTQSSRYLVKRTGEKVFLECVQDMDHENMFWYRQDPGLGLRLIYFSYDVKMKEKGDIPEGYSVSREKKERFSLILESASTNQTSMYLCASSLTGNTEAFFGQGTRLTVV.